This T cell receptor beta chain was recovered during a study of Tregs in tolerant kidney transplant recipients. Study results and limitations: This study did not directly address biological reproducibility.

This clone was counted between two and nine times. The target antigen is unknown. TCRdb keeps only in-frame clones here, not all; method: immunoSEQ multiplex PCR. Of about 240,000 clones listed, more than 65% are singletons. This receptor was obtained from a human donor in good health. The sample taken for sequencing was CD4+ T cells from blood.

The CDR3 reads CASSLMTTDTEAFF. Here the CDR3 DNA reads TGTGCCAGCAGCTTAATGACGACGGACACTGAAGCTTTCTTT. The chain couples TRBV11-2 to TRBJ1-1; unclear D gene. V shed 2 bases and J shed 3 bases, with 10 bases lying between them. Germline values: CDR1 SGHAT, CDR2 FQNNGV. The CDR3 runs 14 residues.